The rows below give T cell receptor beta chains drawn from one sample of a study of T cell clones after liver transplantation. Sequenced by immunoSEQ multiplex PCR; TCRdb stores in-frame clones only, minus some. The sample has some 40,000 clones, 86% seen once. Sequenced material: CD4+ T cells from blood, taken 24 months after liver transplant. The source is a human patient who received a liver transplant. The T cells may come from the graft donor. Each CDR3 is given with its conserved first and last residue.

v_call	j_call	cdr3_aa
TRBV2	TRBJ2-1	CASRGGGRGYEQFF
TRBV14	TRBJ2-1	CASSQVPSYNEQFF
TRBV6-1	TRBJ1-5	CASSPTGNSQPQHF
TRBV20-1	TRBJ1-2	CSALGDYGYTF
TRBV9	TRBJ2-2	CASSVAGLAGFTNTGELFF
TRBV11-3	TRBJ1-5	CASSFGGERGLNQPQHF
TRBV4-2	TRBJ1-5	CASSQEQNQPQHF
TRBV28	TRBJ1-2	CASRDKVYGYTF
TRBV18	TRBJ1-3	CASSPPPRYSGNTIYF
TRBV4-3	TRBJ2-5	CASSQGGGGRETQYF
TRBV27	TRBJ2-1	CASSPLTSGSNEQFF
TRBV6-5	TRBJ2-1	CASRESLGEQFF
TRBV6-4	TRBJ2-1	CASSFVSGTGNEQFF
TRBV2	TRBJ1-1	CASSEQGTEAFF
TRBV7-9	TRBJ1-1	CASSVPGFEAFF
TRBV19	TRBJ1-5	CASRPTGGKPQHF
TRBV19	TRBJ1-2	CASSKRDRGSGYTF
TRBV14	TRBJ2-5	CASSQRGPETQYF
TRBV18	TRBJ2-1	CASSPPKGSYNEQFF
TRBV5-8	TRBJ1-5	CASSFRGYSNQPQHF
TRBV2	TRBJ1-4	CASSGRQGALNEKLFF
TRBV7-2	TRBJ1-1	CASSSDRGNTEAFF
TRBV7-2	TRBJ1-5	CASSSTGGFQPQHF
TRBV11-1	TRBJ2-5	CASSLGLQETQYF
TRBV6-1	TRBJ2-7	CASSDSDRGPYEQYF
TRBV1	TRBJ1-5	CTSSQQENQPQHF
TRBV5-1	TRBJ2-3	CASFRDGVNTQYF
TRBV29-1	TRBJ2-3	CSVGVGSTDTQYF
TRBV5-1	TRBJ1-4	CASSSDSFREKLFF
TRBV16	TRBJ1-2	CASSQELLPTHNYGYTF
TRBV18	TRBJ2-1	CASSPGVHNEQFF
TRBV5-1	TRBJ1-4	CASSLVGTDEKLFF
TRBV7-8	TRBJ1-2	CASSNWDRVYSYGYTF
TRBV4-1	TRBJ1-2	CASSQDSGSNYGYTF
TRBV6-6	TRBJ1-1	CASTHRGGTTEAFF
TRBV2	TRBJ2-5	CASSLDTSRVQETQYF
TRBV7-2	TRBJ1-3	CASSQRTGGRSGNTIYF
TRBV12-5	TRBJ2-1	CASGPIRDEQFF
TRBV7-9	TRBJ2-7	CASSSRIGGPYEQYF
TRBV4-2	TRBJ1-1	CASSHLDRPNTEAFF
TRBV30	TRBJ1-1	CAWSVGHPNTEAFF
TRBV9	TRBJ1-5	CASGQGTNQPQHF
TRBV6-4	TRBJ1-6	CASSDRGRNSPLHF
TRBV30	TRBJ2-1	CALGREQFF
TRBV6-1	TRBJ2-1	CASSVGGSAEQFF
TRBV29-1	TRBJ2-2	CSAGPGVSLGLFF
TRBV9	TRBJ2-1	CASSSSSGSSYNEQFF
TRBV2	TRBJ2-4	CASSGTVGERNIQYF
TRBV6-5	TRBJ2-7	CASSRQGYEQYF
TRBV6-1	TRBJ2-7	CATPAQNSYEQYF
TRBV30	TRBJ2-2	CACGWGELFF
TRBV6-1	TRBJ2-1	CASTVYNEQFF
TRBV5-1	TRBJ2-3	CASSPGGLAGGPGTDTQYF
TRBV14	TRBJ1-5	CASSQAGSSNQPQHF